This T cell receptor beta chain was obtained from a study of cytomegalovirus exposure and HLA in healthy donors. Study context: There were around 100 million unique TCR beta sequences, drawn from around 180 million T cells, in an earlier analysis.

The PCR employed 60 Vbeta primers together with 13 Jbeta primers. The method was immunoSEQ multiplex PCR; TCRdb's version includes in-frame clones alone and lacks a portion of them. This sample has tens of thousands of clones; approximately 71% occur once, and the top ten carry more than 3%. In this sample, this clone turned up once. Germline V gene lookup returns CDR1 SNHLY and CDR2 FYNNEI. V lost 2 bases and J 3 bases, leaving 11 bases between the germline ends. This CDR3 comprises 15 residues. The chain combines TRBV2 with TRBJ2-4; maybe TRBD2 (6 bases). The sequenced sample consisted of PBMCs. The TCR comes from a man aged 25-40 years in good health and CMV-seronegative. The CDR3 bases are TGTGCCAGCAGTGAAATGGGGGGTAGCAAAAACATTCAGTACTTC. Its translation is CASSEMGGSKNIQYF.